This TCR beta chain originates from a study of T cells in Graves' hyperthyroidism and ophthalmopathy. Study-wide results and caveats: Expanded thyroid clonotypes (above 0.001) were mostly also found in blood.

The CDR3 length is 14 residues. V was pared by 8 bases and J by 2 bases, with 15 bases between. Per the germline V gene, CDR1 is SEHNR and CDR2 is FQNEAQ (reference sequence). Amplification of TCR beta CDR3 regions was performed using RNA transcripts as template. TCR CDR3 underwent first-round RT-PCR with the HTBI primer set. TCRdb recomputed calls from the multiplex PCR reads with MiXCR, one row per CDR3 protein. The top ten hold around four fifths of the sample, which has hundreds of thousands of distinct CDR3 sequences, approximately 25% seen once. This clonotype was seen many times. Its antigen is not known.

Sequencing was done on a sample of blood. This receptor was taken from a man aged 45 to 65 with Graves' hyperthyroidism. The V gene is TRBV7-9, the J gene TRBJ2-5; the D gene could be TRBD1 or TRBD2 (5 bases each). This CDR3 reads CASSDLGQQETQYF. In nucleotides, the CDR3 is TGTGCCAGCTCGGACTTAGGACAACAAGAGACCCAGTACTTC.